The present T cell receptor beta chain was sequenced within a study of tumor-infiltrating lymphocytes in primary liver carcinoma. Study findings and constraints: Pairs of tumor regions overlapped more than tumor-adjacent and tumor-blood pairs did.

This clonotype was seen once. Its target is unknown. For blood RNA, unsorted whole blood served as the source, and germline DNA was extracted too. The input was about 490 ng total RNA; TCR beta cDNA was made from it with a constant-region primer. Each TCR beta library was derived from three nested multiplex PCR rounds that employed slightly modified ARM-PCR. TRBV1-TRBV30 forward primers paired with a C-beta reverse primer drove the first two PCR rounds, around 10 cycles each. TCRdb passed the multiplex PCR reads through MiXCR, listing each CDR3 protein once. The table records approximately 300,000 distinct CDR3 sequences, over 55% of them present only once. The CDR3 is 15 residues long. V trimming: 2 bases; J trimming: 3 bases; junction bases outside the gene matches: 3.

The J gene is TRBJ1-5, the V gene TRBV12-3 or TRBV12-4, with 8 bases fitting TRBD1. The receptor comes from a man between 40 and 49 years old with primary liver carcinoma and hepatitis B virus infection. The material sequenced was peripheral blood. CDR3 region: CASSLRTGINQPQHF. CDR3 DNA: TGTGCCAGCAGTTTAAGGACAGGGATCAATCAGCCCCAGCATTTT.